This T cell receptor (beta chain) is from a study of cytomegalovirus exposure and HLA in healthy donors. Germline CDR1 SGHTA, CDR2 FQGNSA. This CDR3 spans 15 amino acids. V trimming: 4 bases; J trimming: 1 base; junction bases outside the gene matches: 4. This clone occurred once. Researchers ran the PCR with 60 Vbeta and 13 Jbeta primers. Clones were sequenced by immunoSEQ multiplex PCR, and TCRdb holds only the in-frame ones, with some missing. The data hold some 200,000 clones, with under 80% observed a single time. The chain recombines TRBV7-2 with TRBJ2-3; 8 bases fit TRBD1. Sequenced material: PBMCs. The clonotype originates from a girl aged 2 to 9 in good health and CMV-seronegative. This chain's CDR3 is CASSSDRVRTDTQYF. The DNA for the CDR3 is TGTGCCAGCAGCTCGGACAGGGTGCGCACAGATACGCAGTATTTT.